One and the same sample provided the 8 T cell receptor beta chains below, sequenced in a study of T cell clonotyping in hematopoietic cell transplantation. Time point meaning: recipient sample about 28 days before transplant, after cytoreduction. Sequenced by immunoSEQ multiplex PCR; TCRdb stores in-frame clones only, minus some. Here the sample spans 49,000 or so clones, approximately 80% being singletons. The sample in question was peripheral blood mononuclear cells, obtained before stem cell transplant. The receptors come from a man between 60 and 75 years old with myelodysplastic syndrome. Some clones in this sample may be carry-over from other donors' samples.

The rearrangement links TRBV18 to TRBJ1-6, with D perhaps TRBD1 (6 bases). The CDR3 consists of 15 residues. Germline CDR1 KGHSH, CDR2 LQKENI. Trimming left V 2 bases short and J 1 base short, with 6 bases between. The CDR3 spells CASSPTGSYNSPLHF. The DNA for the CDR3 is TGTGCCAGCTCACCAACAGGGTCCTATAATTCACCCCTCCACTTT.

CDR3 coding DNA: TGTGCCAGCAGCCTGCCTAGGGGGAGGACTGGAAACACCATATATTTT. Protein product: CASSLPRGRTGNTIYF. The chain is built from TRBV5-8 and TRBJ1-3, with a tentative D call TRBD1 (6 bases). The CDR3 is made up of 16 amino acids. Trimming stripped 4 bases from V and 2 bases from J, with 16 bases between. Germline CDR1 and CDR2: SGHTS and YDEGEE.

The chain employs TRBV30 and TRBJ1-1; a weak D match, TRBD1 (6 bases). V gave up 4 bases and J gave up 1 base, with 13 bases separating them. CDR1 is GTSNPN and CDR2 is SVGIG in the germline V gene (reference sequence). The CDR3 totals 14 residues. CDR3 coding DNA: TGTGCCTGGAAGGGGGTCGGCGGGAACACTGAAGCTTTCTTT. Translation: CAWKGVGGNTEAFF. The variable domain in full, with the rest retrieved from reference TRBV30 and TRBJ1-1, is SQTIHQWPATLVQPVGSPLSLECTVEGTSNPNLYWYRQAAGRGLQLLFYSVGIGQISSEVPQNLSASRPQDRQFILSSKKLLLSDSGFYLCAWKGVGGNTEAFFGQGTRLTVV.

This rearrangement joins TRBV4-2 to TRBJ1-3; D is possibly TRBD1 (5 bases). Germline assignment: CDR1 LGHNA and CDR2 YNFKEQ. The ends were cut back, 0 bases at V and 3 bases at J, with 12 bases in the middle. The CDR3 has 16 residues. CDR3 nucleotide sequence: TGTGCCAGCAGCCAAGATCGTTGGGGGAGTGGAAACACCATATATTTT. Translating gives CASSQDRWGSGNTIYF.

The CDR3 coding sequence is TGTGCCTGGAGTGTAGAGGTGGACGGTGAAGCTTTCTTT. Translating it yields CAWSVEVDGEAFF. The chain recombines TRBV30 with TRBJ1-1, with no clear D. V lost 0 bases, J lost 7 bases, and 12 bases lay in between. This CDR3 comprises 13 residues. Germline CDR1 reads GTSNPN; CDR2 reads SVGIG (reference sequence).

The rearrangement links TRBV6-6 to TRBJ1-2, with D unclear. The CDR3 extends over 10 amino acids. Germline CDR1 and CDR2: MNHNY and SVGAGI (reference sequence). The V gene lost 8 bases and the J gene lost 2 bases, with 3 bases spanning the gap. The chain's CDR3 is CASGNYGYTF. The CDR3 DNA reads as TGTGCCAGCGGAAACTATGGCTACACCTTC.

The rearrangement joins TRBV5-6 to TRBJ2-1, with TRBD2 as a possible D gene (5 bases). CDR1 and CDR2 (germline): SGHDT, YYEEEE. V was cut by 4 bases and J by 6 bases, with 11 bases left in between. The CDR3 runs to 13 residues. The CDR3 here is CASSPPRGNEQFF. CDR3 sequence (DNA): TGTGCCAGCAGCCCCCCCCGGGGCAATGAGCAGTTCTTC. The full variable domain, rest sourced from reference TRBV5-6 and TRBJ2-1, is DAGVTQSPTHLIKTRGQQVTLRCSPKSGHDTVSWYQQALGQGPQFIFQYYEEEERQRGNFPDRFSGHQFPNYSSELNVNALLLGDSALYLCASSPPRGNEQFFGPGTRLTVL.

This clone came up once. The V gene is TRBV4-3, the J gene TRBJ2-2, with D maybe TRBD1 (5 bases). This CDR3 has 16 amino acids. The germline V gene has CDR1 LGHNA and CDR2 YSLEER. With 3 bases removed from V and 4 bases from J, the gap between germline ends came to 15 bases. As DNA, the CDR3 is TGCGCCAGCAGCCAGAATGTGGAGACAGCCACCGGGGAGCTGTTTTTT. This gives the protein CASSQNVETATGELFF.